The 18 T cell receptor beta chains below were found in one sample sequenced in a study of cytomegalovirus exposure and HLA in healthy donors. The PCR ran on 60 Vbeta and 13 Jbeta primers. The table came from immunoSEQ multiplex PCR; TCRdb's copy has only in-frame clones and leaves some out. The sample has about 140,000 clones. Sequenced input: PBMCs. These receptor sequences come from a woman aged 18-29 years in good health and CMV-seronegative.

The chain employs TRBV11-3 and TRBJ1-2; 12 bases agree with TRBD1. The trim removed 5 bases at V and 4 bases at J, leaving 5 bases unmatched. Germline V gene lookup returns CDR1 SGHNT and CDR2 YENEEA. The CDR3 consists of 15 residues. CDR3 region: CASSAPGQGAYGYTF. CDR3 nucleotides: TGTGCCAGCAGCGCACCGGGACAGGGGGCCTATGGCTACACCTTC.

The gene calls are TRBV5-6 and TRBJ1-5, with unresolved D. V was pared by 3 bases and J by 0 bases, with 13 bases between. This CDR3 spans 16 amino acids. CDR1 is SGHDT, CDR2 YYEEEE, per germline. CDR3 nucleotide sequence: TGTGCCAGCAGCTCGCTCTCAGATTATAGCAATCAGCCCCAGCATTTT. This encodes CASSSLSDYSNQPQHF.

The chain joins TRBV6-6 to TRBJ2-5; tentatively, D is TRBD1 (5 bases). The CDR3 length is 15 residues. Germline CDR1 and CDR2: MNHNY and SVGAGI (reference sequence). The V and J ends lost 0 bases and 2 bases respectively, with 10 bases between them. CDR3 loop: CASSYSGAGQETQYF. CDR3 bases: TGTGCCAGCAGTTACTCAGGGGCAGGACAAGAGACCCAGTACTTC.

Details on this clone: The same CDR3 also results from other DNA sequences found in this sample. The chain links TRBV9 to TRBJ1-3, with D unclear. There are 14 residues in the CDR3. Germline V gene sequence: CDR1 SGDLS, CDR2 YYNGEE. V was cut by 0 bases and J by 4 bases, with 8 bases left in between. CDR3 region: CASSVGTGGNTIYF. CDR3 DNA: TGTGCCAGCAGCGTAGGCACGGGGGGAAACACCATATATTTT. The full variable domain, in which reference TRBV9 and TRBJ1-3 provide the parts outside the CDR3, is DSGVTQTPKHLITATGQRVTLRCSPRSGDLSVYWYQQSLDQGLQFLIQYYNGEERAKGNILERFSAQQFPDLHSELNLSSLELGDSALYFCASSVGTGGNTIYFGEGSWLTVV.

The chain combines TRBV27 with TRBJ2-1; 10 bases line up with TRBD2. V lost 9 bases to trimming and J lost 8 bases; unmatched junction nucleotides: 10. This CDR3 is built from 14 residues. From germline, CDR1 is MNHEY and CDR2 SMNVEV (reference sequence). The CDR3 DNA reads TGTGCCAGTAAAAAGTCTAGCGGGAGCGATGAGCAGTTCTTC. This gives the protein CASKKSSGSDEQFF.

The V and J genes are TRBV6-6 and TRBJ1-4; 7 nucleotides align to TRBD1. Per germline, CDR1 MNHNY and CDR2 SVGAGI (reference sequence). Germline trimming cut 4 bases from V and 1 base from J; bases unmatched to any gene: 0. CDR3 length equals 14 residues. The CDR3 coding sequence is TGTGCCAGCAGTTGGACAGGAACTAATGAAAAACTGTTTTTT. Protein: CASSWTGTNEKLFF.

This chain connects TRBV18 to TRBJ2-7, with D possibly being TRBD1 (5 bases). CDR3 length equals 13 residues. V lost 4 bases and J lost 0, with 7 bases in between. In germline, CDR1 is KGHSH, CDR2 LQKENI. The CDR3 loop is CASSRDSSYEQYV. In nucleotides, the CDR3 is TGTGCCAGCTCACGAGACAGCTCCTACGAGCAGTACGTC.

The chain is built from TRBV6-1 and TRBJ1-1; D uncertain. Germline loops: CDR1 MNHNS, CDR2 SASEGT. The CDR3 sequence is 17 residues long. V was cut by 2 bases and J by 1 base, with 17 bases left in between. The CDR3 is CASSENPYTQPNTEAFF. In nucleotides, the CDR3 is TGTGCCAGCAGTGAAAACCCATACACACAGCCGAACACTGAAGCTTTCTTT.

The chain carries TRBV6-6 and TRBJ2-7; TRBD1 agrees at 9 bases. Losses at the gene ends were 6 bases for V and 1 base for J; bases not matched to a gene: 7. Germline V CDR1 and CDR2: MNHNY, SVGAGI (reference sequence). There are 15 residues in the CDR3. The CDR3, as DNA: TGTGCCAGCAGGAAAGGACAGGGGACTTCCTACGAGCAGTACGTC. As protein: CASRKGQGTSYEQYV.

The chain carries TRBV27 and TRBJ2-3; the match to TRBD1 covers 8 bases. V lost 5 bases to trimming and J lost 6 bases; unmatched junction nucleotides: 10. Germline lookup yields CDR1 MNHEY and CDR2 SMNVEV (reference sequence). The CDR3 runs to 15 residues. The CDR3: CASSLIKQGGDTQYF. CDR3 in DNA: TGTGCCAGCAGTCTTATTAAACAGGGGGGCGATACGCAGTATTTT.

V and J are TRBV14 and TRBJ2-7, with D hard to call. Looked up from germline, CDR1 is SGHDN and CDR2 is FVKESK. Deletions cut 5 bases from V and 6 bases from J, with 14 bases between. This CDR3 comprises 13 residues. CDR3 in DNA: TGTGCCAGCAGCTCCAGGTTATCGGTCGAGCAGTACTTC. Translated: CASSSRLSVEQYF. Using reference TRBV14 and TRBJ2-7 for the parts outside the CDR3, the full variable domain is EAGVTQFPSHSVIEKGQTVTLRCDPISGHDNLYWYRRVMGKEIKFLLHFVKESKQDESGMPNNRFLAERTGGTYSTLKVQPAELEDSGVYFCASSSRLSVEQYFGPGTRLTVT.

This chain links TRBV6-5 with TRBJ1-2; perhaps TRBD1 as D (6 bases). The CDR3 is made up of 13 amino acids. Germline CDR1 reads MNHEY; CDR2 reads SVGAGI. Deletions cut 5 bases from V and 6 bases from J, with 13 bases between. In DNA, the CDR3 is TGTGCCAGCAGTACTACAGGGATACATGGCTACACCTTC. This gives the protein CASSTTGIHGYTF.

The rearrangement joins TRBV4-3 to TRBJ2-1; 12 bases agree with TRBD2. The CDR3 has 15 residues. Germline assignment: CDR1 LGHNA and CDR2 YSLEER. V gave up 4 bases and J gave up 5 bases; unmatched junction bases: 3. The CDR3 bases are TGCGCCAGCAGCCGGACTAGCGGGATTGACAATGAGCAGTTCTTC. Its translation: CASSRTSGIDNEQFF.

The chain is built from TRBV9 and TRBJ2-1; D ambiguous. Trimming left V 1 base short and J 0 bases short, with 8 bases between. The CDR3 is made up of 15 amino acids. The germline V gene has CDR1 SGDLS and CDR2 YYNGEE. The CDR3 loop reads CASSVKPSSYNEQFF. The DNA for the CDR3 is TGTGCCAGCAGCGTAAAGCCTAGCTCCTACAATGAGCAGTTCTTC.

This sequence joins TRBV29-1 and TRBJ2-5, with a weak D call TRBD1 (6 bases). This CDR3 has 14 amino acids. V lost 5 bases to trimming and J lost 5 bases, with 18 bases between them. Germline V gene data show CDR1 as SQVTM and CDR2 as ANQGSEA. Here the CDR3 reads CSVSGASRLETQYF. CDR3 coding DNA: TGCAGCGTTTCAGGGGCTAGCCGGCTGGAGACCCAGTACTTC.

Details on this clone: The sample has other DNA sequences that encode this CDR3 too. This chain links TRBV5-1 with TRBJ2-7; 12 nucleotides line up with TRBD2. CDR1 is SGHRS, CDR2 YFSETQ, per germline. J gave up 5 bases and V 0 bases, and 0 bases lay outside the gene matches. The CDR3 is made up of 14 amino acids. This CDR3 is CASSLGLAGDEQYF. In DNA, the CDR3 is TGCGCCAGCAGCTTGGGACTAGCGGGAGACGAGCAGTACTTC.

The rearrangement joins TRBV28 to TRBJ2-2; TRBD2 aligns across 12 bases. The J segment lost 4 bases and the V segment lost 5 bases, leaving 5 bases of the junction unmatched. This CDR3 has 16 amino acids. Looked up from germline, CDR1 is MDHEN and CDR2 is SYDVKM. CDR3 sequence (DNA): TGTGCCAGCAGTCCCACTAGCGGGAGGCCCACCGGGGAGCTGTTTTTT. This codes for CASSPTSGRPTGELFF.

The V gene is TRBV28, the J gene TRBJ2-1; 10 bases match TRBD2. This CDR3 has 16 residues. V dropped 7 bases and J dropped 6; count of bases not matched to a gene: 12. Germline V gene sequence: CDR1 MDHEN, CDR2 SYDVKM. CDR3 DNA: TGTGCCAGCAACGAGGGGCTAGCGGGAGCCGCCAATGAGCAGTTCTTC. It is translated as CASNEGLAGAANEQFF.